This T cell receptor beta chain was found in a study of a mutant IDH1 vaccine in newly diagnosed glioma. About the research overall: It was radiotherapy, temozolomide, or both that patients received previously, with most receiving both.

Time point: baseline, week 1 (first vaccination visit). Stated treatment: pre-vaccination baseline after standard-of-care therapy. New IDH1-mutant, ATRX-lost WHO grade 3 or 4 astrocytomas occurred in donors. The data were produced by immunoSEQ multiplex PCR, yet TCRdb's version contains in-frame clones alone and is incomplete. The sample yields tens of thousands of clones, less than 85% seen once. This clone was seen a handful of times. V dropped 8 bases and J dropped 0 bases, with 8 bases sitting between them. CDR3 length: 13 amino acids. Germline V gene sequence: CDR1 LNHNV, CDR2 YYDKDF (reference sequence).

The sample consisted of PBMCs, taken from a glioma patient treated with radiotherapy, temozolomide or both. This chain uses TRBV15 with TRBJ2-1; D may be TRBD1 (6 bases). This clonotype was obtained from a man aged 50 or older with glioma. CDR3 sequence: CATLDSSYNEQFF. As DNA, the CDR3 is TGTGCCACCTTGGACAGCTCCTACAATGAGCAGTTCTTC. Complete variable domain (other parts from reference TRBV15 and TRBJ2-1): DAMVIQNPRYQVTQFGKPVTLSCSQTLNHNVMYWYQQKSSQAPKLLFHYYDKDFNNEADTPDNFQSRRPNTSFCFLDIRSPGLGDTAMYLCATLDSSYNEQFFGPGTRLTVL.